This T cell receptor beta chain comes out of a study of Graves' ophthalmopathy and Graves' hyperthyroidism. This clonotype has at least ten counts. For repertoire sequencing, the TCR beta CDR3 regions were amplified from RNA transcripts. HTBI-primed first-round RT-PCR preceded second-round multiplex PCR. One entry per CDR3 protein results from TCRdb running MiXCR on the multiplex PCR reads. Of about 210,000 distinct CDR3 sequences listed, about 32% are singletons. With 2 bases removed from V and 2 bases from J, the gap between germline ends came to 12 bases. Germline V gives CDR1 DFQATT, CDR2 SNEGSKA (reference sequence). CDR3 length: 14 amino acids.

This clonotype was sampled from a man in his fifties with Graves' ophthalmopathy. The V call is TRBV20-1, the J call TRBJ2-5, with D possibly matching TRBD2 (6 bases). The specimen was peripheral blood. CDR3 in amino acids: CSARNRLEQETQYF. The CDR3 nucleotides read TGCAGTGCTAGAAACCGACTAGAACAAGAGACCCAGTACTTC.